Following are 32 T cell receptor beta chains from one sample sequenced in a study of blood T cell repertoires in COVID-19. Profiled with immunoSEQ multiplex PCR; TCRdb holds only in-frame clones, not every one. The sample lists about 150,000 clones, just under 85% occurring once. Sequencing was carried out using peripheral blood. Every receptor here comes from a woman aged 55 to 70 with acute or convalescent COVID-19.

This chain connects TRBV6-2 or TRBV6-3 to TRBJ1-5; perhaps TRBD1 as D (6 bases). Between the trimmed V and J ends, which lost 6 bases and 4 bases, there was a span of 16 bases. The CDR3 contains 15 residues. Germline V gives CDR1 MNHEY, CDR2 SVGEGT. The CDR3: CASSSPDRKNQPQHF. DNA of the CDR3: TGTGCCAGCAGCTCACCGGACAGAAAGAATCAGCCCCAGCATTTT.

The chain combines TRBV10-2 with TRBJ2-3, with a tentative D call TRBD1 (5 bases). The CDR3 extends over 11 amino acids. The germline gives CDR1 WSHSY, CDR2 SAAADI. V was pared by 3 bases and J by 15 bases, with 13 bases between. CDR3 sequence reads: CASSEGASGYF. As DNA, the CDR3 is TGCGCCAGCAGTGAAGGGGCCTCCGGCTATTTT.

The chain combines TRBV18 with TRBJ2-2; maybe TRBD1 (5 bases). This CDR3 spans 16 amino acids. V was pared by 7 bases and J by 0 bases, with 15 bases between. Germline CDR1 is KGHSH and CDR2 is LQKENI. CDR3 DNA: TGTGCCAGCTTCCGGACAAGCCCCTCGAACACCGGGGAGCTGTTTTTT. Translation: CASFRTSPSNTGELFF. Full variable domain (missing parts from reference TRBV18 and TRBJ2-2): NAGVMQNPRHLVRRRGQEARLRCSPMKGHSHVYWYRQLPEEGLKFMVYLQKENIIDESGMPKERFSAEFPKEGPSILRIQQVVRGDSAAYFCASFRTSPSNTGELFFGEGSRLTVL.

V and J are TRBV28 and TRBJ1-5; TRBD1 agrees at 8 bases. The germline V gene has CDR1 MDHEN and CDR2 SYDVKM. Germline trimming cut 6 bases from V and 8 bases from J; bases unmatched to any gene: 12. CDR3 length: 15 residues. The CDR3, as DNA: TGTGCCAGCAGGGATAACAGGGGGGGGTATGAGCCCCAGCATTTT. Amino acids: CASRDNRGGYEPQHF.

V is TRBV7-2 and J is TRBJ2-2; TRBD1 matches at 9 bases. The V and J ends lost 6 bases and 5 bases, in that order; junction bases with no gene match: 7. The CDR3 consists of 15 residues. Germline values: CDR1 SGHTA, CDR2 FQGNSA. CDR3 DNA: TGTGCCAGCAGATGGACCGGGACAGGGACCGGGGAGCTGTTTTTT. Its protein product is CASRWTGTGTGELFF.

This clone was detected only a few times. The rearrangement joins TRBV27 to TRBJ2-2; 7 positions match TRBD1. CDR1 is MNHEY, CDR2 SMNVEV, per germline (reference sequence). The CDR3 has 14 residues. V shed 7 bases, J shed 3 bases, and the junction held 5 bases outside the gene matches. CDR3 nucleotides: TGTGCCAGCAAGCGGACAGGAGACACCGGGGAGCTGTTTTTT. Protein product: CASKRTGDTGELFF.

This chain joins TRBV30 and TRBJ2-1, with 13 bases lining up with TRBD2. The junction had 7 bases not matched to a gene; V was cut back by 1 base and J by 16 bases. Germline assignment: CDR1 GTSNPN and CDR2 SVGIG (reference sequence). The CDR3 is made up of 13 amino acids. The CDR3 loop is CAWSDSLAGGRFF. The CDR3 DNA reads TGTGCCTGGAGTGACTCACTAGCGGGGGGGCGATTCTTC.

The rearrangement joins TRBV3-1 (or the pseudogene TRBV3-2) to TRBJ1-1; possibly TRBD1 for D (5 bases). V lost 9 bases to trimming and J lost 5 bases, with 19 bases between them. Germline V gene lookup returns CDR1 LGHDT and CDR2 YNNKEL (reference sequence). The CDR3 runs 14 residues. CDR3 sequence (DNA): TGTGCCAGTAGAGACCCCCAGCGGGGGACTGAAGCTTTCTTT. Translating gives CASRDPQRGTEAFF.

The V gene is TRBV19, the J gene TRBJ2-5, with D perhaps matching TRBD2 (6 bases). Germline V gene data show CDR1 as LNHDA and CDR2 as SQIVND (reference sequence). Trimming took 3 bases from V and 4 from J, leaving 9 bases between them. The CDR3 extends over 13 amino acids. The CDR3 sequence: CASSMTSTETQYF. The CDR3 DNA sequence: TGTGCCAGTAGTATGACTAGTACAGAGACCCAGTACTTC.

The CDR3 DNA reads TGTGCCAGCAGTGAATTGTCAGGGCTCAGGGGGAATCAGCCCCAGCATTTT. Translation: CASSELSGLRGNQPQHF. The rearrangement joins TRBV6-1 to TRBJ1-5, with 7 bases identical to TRBD1. Looked up from germline, CDR1 is MNHNS and CDR2 is SASEGT. Trimming removed 2 bases from V and 4 bases from J; junction bases left unmatched: 11. The CDR3 runs 17 residues.

The V call is TRBV6-5, the J call TRBJ2-1; 11 bases line up with TRBD1. The CDR3 contains 16 residues. The germline gives CDR1 MNHEY, CDR2 SVGAGI. V was clipped by 2 bases and J by 0 bases; unmatched bases: 0. Written as DNA, the CDR3 is TGTGCCAGCAGTTACGGACAGGGGGCCTCCTACAATGAGCAGTTCTTC. Translation gives CASSYGQGASYNEQFF.

J is TRBJ1-6 and V is TRBV3-1 (or the pseudogene TRBV3-2), with TRBD1 identical over 7 bases. The germline CDR1 and CDR2 sequences are LGHDT and YNNKEL (reference sequence). Losses at the gene ends were 0 bases for V and 3 bases for J; bases not matched to a gene: 2. CDR3 length: 16 amino acids. This CDR3 is CASSQDDRVYNSPLHF. The CDR3 bases are TGTGCCAGCAGCCAAGACGACAGGGTCTATAATTCACCCCTCCACTTT.

Here the CDR3 reads CASSEFGEDSNQPQHF. The CDR3, as DNA: TGTGCCAGCAGTGAGTTCGGGGAGGACAGCAATCAGCCCCAGCATTTT. The rearrangement joins TRBV6-4 to TRBJ1-5; D call uncertain. Germline loops: CDR1 MRHNA, CDR2 SNTAGT. Trimming left V 3 bases short and J 1 base short, with 13 bases between. The CDR3 sequence is 16 residues long.

The J gene is TRBJ1-1, the V gene TRBV19; no reliable D call. Germline V gene lookup returns CDR1 LNHDA and CDR2 SQIVND (reference sequence). CDR3 length: 14 amino acids. The ends were cut back, 4 bases at V and 6 bases at J, with 15 bases in the middle. The CDR3 loop reads CASSRATATAEAFF. Written as DNA, the CDR3 is TGTGCCAGTAGTAGAGCTACAGCCACAGCTGAAGCTTTCTTT.

The gene calls are TRBV13 and TRBJ1-4; D call uncertain. This CDR3 is built from 19 residues. Per germline, CDR1 PRHDT and CDR2 FYEKMQ (reference sequence). V was pared by 5 bases and J by 8 bases, with 30 bases between. CDR3 bases: TGTGCCAGCAGCCATAGAAATACGGGCGGACTCCAGATTAACGAAAAACTGTTTTTT. Translation gives CASSHRNTGGLQINEKLFF. Filled out from reference TRBV13 and TRBJ1-4, the complete variable domain reads AAGVIQSPRHLIKEKRETATLKCYPIPRHDTVYWYQQGPGQDPQFLISFYEKMQSDKGSIPDRFSAQQFSDYHSELNMSSLELGDSALYFCASSHRNTGGLQINEKLFFGSGTQLSVL.

This chain links TRBV6-5 with TRBJ1-2; D might be TRBD1 (5 bases). With 7 bases removed from V and 3 bases from J, the gap between germline ends came to 15 bases. The germline V gene encodes CDR1 MNHEY and CDR2 SVGAGI. CDR3 length equals 14 residues. As DNA, the CDR3 is TGTGCCAGCACCGGAAGTCGGGGGGACTATGGCTACACCTTC. Protein product: CASTGSRGDYGYTF.

The CDR3 here is CASSQDPGNSGNTIYF. The CDR3 DNA reads as TGTGCCAGCAGCCAAGATCCGGGAAACTCTGGAAACACCATATATTTT. The chain employs TRBV3-1 (or the pseudogene TRBV3-2) and TRBJ1-3; no reliable D call. The V end lost 0 bases, the J end lost 0 bases, and 9 bases lay between the germline ends. Germline-derived CDR1 and CDR2 are LGHDT and YNNKEL (reference sequence). This CDR3 is 16 amino acids long.

The chain uses TRBV5-1 and TRBJ2-2; D unclear. Germline-derived CDR1 and CDR2 are SGHRS and YFSETQ. The V end was cut by 0 bases, the J end by 5 bases, with 5 bases between. The CDR3 sequence is 13 residues long. The CDR3 DNA reads TGCGCCAGCAGCTTGGTTTATACCGGGGAGCTGTTTTTT. Translation gives CASSLVYTGELFF.

This clone was seen a single time. V gene TRBV5-1 combines with J gene TRBJ2-3; possibly TRBD2 for D (7 bases). CDR1 SGHRS and CDR2 YFSETQ come from the germline V gene. The length of the CDR3 is 16 residues. The germline V and J ends were trimmed by 0 bases and 0 bases, with 11 bases remaining between them. The CDR3 region is CASSLDGGGSTDTQYF. CDR3 nucleotide sequence: TGCGCCAGCAGCTTGGACGGCGGGGGCAGCACAGATACGCAGTATTTT.

The V gene is TRBV9, the J gene TRBJ2-1; 10 bases line up with TRBD1. The ends lost 3 bases at V and 4 bases at J; junction bases unmatched: 13. CDR3 length: 18 residues. Germline V gene lookup returns CDR1 SGDLS and CDR2 YYNGEE. The CDR3 reads CASSGSRTGGRNYNEQFF. The CDR3 coding sequence is TGTGCCAGCAGCGGATCCCGGACAGGGGGTCGAAATTACAATGAGCAGTTCTTC.

Comments on this clone: The sample carries other DNA sequences with the same CDR3. The chain links TRBV12-3 or TRBV12-4 to TRBJ1-5; D remains ambiguous. V dropped 6 bases and J dropped 3 bases, with 9 bases sitting between them. The CDR3 spans 13 residues. In DNA form, the CDR3 reads TGTGCCAGCAGCTTCGGGTCCAATCAGCCCCAGCATTTT. Protein sequence: CASSFGSNQPQHF.

V gene TRBV3-1 (or the pseudogene TRBV3-2) combines with J gene TRBJ1-5; 9 bases map to TRBD1. CDR1 and CDR2 (germline): LGHDT, YNNKEL (reference sequence). There are 15 residues in the CDR3. V shed 2 bases and J 7 bases; nucleotides not matched to a gene: 6. The CDR3 loop reads CASSQLQGAGQPQHF. CDR3 DNA sequence: TGTGCCAGCAGCCAACTACAGGGGGCCGGGCAGCCCCAGCATTTT.

CDR3: CASRSRGGKNIQYF. DNA for the CDR3: TGTGCCAGTAGATCAAGGGGTGGCAAAAACATTCAGTACTTC. The chain has TRBV19 and TRBJ2-4; weak D call: TRBD1 (5 bases). The CDR3 is made up of 14 amino acids. Deletions cut 6 bases from V and 3 bases from J, with 12 bases between. Germline CDR1 is LNHDA and CDR2 is SQIVND (reference sequence).

This rearrangement joins TRBV10-2 to TRBJ2-7; no firm D call. Deletions cut 3 bases from V and 6 bases from J, with 6 bases between. CDR3 length: 11 residues. The germline V gene encodes CDR1 WSHSY and CDR2 SAAADI. The CDR3, as DNA: TGCGCCAGCAGTGACCTCAGCGAGCAGTACTTC. Translated: CASSDLSEQYF.

J is TRBJ1-6 and V is TRBV21-1; no DNA check was done on the table's D call, TRBD1. TRBV21-1 corresponds to a pseudogene. The CDR3 runs to 16 residues. The chain's CDR3 is CASSKGDTNNNSPLHF. The CDR3 DNA reads TGTGCCAGCAGCAAAGGGGACACGAACAATAATTCACCCCTCCACTTT.

The V and J genes are TRBV12-3 or TRBV12-4 and TRBJ2-7; D gene unclear. Trimming took off 5 bases at V and 1 base at J, with 9 bases between the two ends. CDR3 length: 13 amino acids. The DNA of the CDR3 is TGTGCCAGCAGTCCCCCCGGGTCCTACGAGCAGTACTTC. Translation: CASSPPGSYEQYF.

The chain couples TRBV2 to TRBJ1-2; TRBD1 is a possible D gene (6 bases). V lost 6 bases and J lost 8, with 16 bases in between. This CDR3 spans 13 amino acids. CDR1 and CDR2 (germline): SNHLY, FYNNEI. Here the CDR3 reads CASRLQGGEGYTF. The CDR3 DNA reads as TGTGCCAGCAGGCTTCAAGGGGGGGAAGGCTACACCTTC.

This clone appeared a single time. Written as DNA, the CDR3 is TGTGCCAGCAGCTCCGGGGATCTAGTGAGCACAGATACGCAGTATTTT. Residues: CASSSGDLVSTDTQYF. The genes are TRBV7-3 and TRBJ2-3, with a tentative D call TRBD2 (5 bases). Trimming removed 4 bases at V and 0 bases at J, with 14 bases between. This CDR3 spans 16 amino acids. CDR1 and CDR2 (germline): SGHTA, FQGTGA. The whole variable domain, filled in from reference TRBV7-3 and TRBJ2-3, reads GAGVSQTPSNKVTEKGKYVELRCDPISGHTALYWYRQSLGQGPEFLIYFQGTGAADDSGLPNDRFFAVRPEGSVSTLKIQRTERGDSAVYLCASSSGDLVSTDTQYFGPGTRLTVL.

This clone showed up just once. The chain combines TRBV30 with TRBJ1-1; 9 bases fit TRBD1. The germline gives CDR1 GTSNPN, CDR2 SVGIG (reference sequence). The CDR3 loop spans 14 amino acids. The V gene end was trimmed by 0 bases and the J gene end by 4 bases; junction bases not matched to a gene: 3. The DNA for the CDR3 is TGTGCCTGGAGTGTACGACAGGGGGGCACTGAAGCTTTCTTT. This codes for CAWSVRQGGTEAFF. The full variable domain, its missing parts supplied by reference TRBV30 and TRBJ1-1, is SQTIHQWPATLVQPVGSPLSLECTVEGTSNPNLYWYRQAAGRGLQLLFYSVGIGQISSEVPQNLSASRPQDRQFILSSKKLLLSDSGFYLCAWSVRQGGTEAFFGQGTRLTVV.

The genes are TRBV19 and TRBJ2-2, with a possible D match to TRBD2 (5 bases). The V gene's germline CDR1 is LNHDA and CDR2 SQIVND (reference sequence). The CDR3 consists of 15 residues. The V end was cut by 6 bases, the J end by 5 bases, with 16 bases between. This CDR3 is CASSWGSATTGELFF. Written as DNA, the CDR3 is TGTGCCAGTAGCTGGGGTAGCGCCACTACCGGGGAGCTGTTTTTT.

The V call is TRBV19, the J call TRBJ1-5; TRBD1 matches at 8 bases. V dropped 0 bases and J dropped 4; count of bases not matched to a gene: 5. This CDR3 is built from 16 residues. The V gene's germline CDR1 is LNHDA and CDR2 SQIVND (reference sequence). CDR3 DNA sequence: TGTGCCAGTAGTATAGAGACAGGGGCCCTAAATCAGCCCCAGCATTTT. Protein: CASSIETGALNQPQHF.

This clone was seen a few times. V gene TRBV18 combines with J gene TRBJ1-1; D might be TRBD1 (5 bases). CDR1 is KGHSH, CDR2 LQKENI, per germline. The ends were cut back, 5 bases at V and 5 bases at J, with 12 bases in the middle. The CDR3 runs 13 residues. DNA for the CDR3: TGTGCCAGCTCATCAGGCAGGGAAACTGAAGCTTTCTTT. It specifies CASSSGRETEAFF.